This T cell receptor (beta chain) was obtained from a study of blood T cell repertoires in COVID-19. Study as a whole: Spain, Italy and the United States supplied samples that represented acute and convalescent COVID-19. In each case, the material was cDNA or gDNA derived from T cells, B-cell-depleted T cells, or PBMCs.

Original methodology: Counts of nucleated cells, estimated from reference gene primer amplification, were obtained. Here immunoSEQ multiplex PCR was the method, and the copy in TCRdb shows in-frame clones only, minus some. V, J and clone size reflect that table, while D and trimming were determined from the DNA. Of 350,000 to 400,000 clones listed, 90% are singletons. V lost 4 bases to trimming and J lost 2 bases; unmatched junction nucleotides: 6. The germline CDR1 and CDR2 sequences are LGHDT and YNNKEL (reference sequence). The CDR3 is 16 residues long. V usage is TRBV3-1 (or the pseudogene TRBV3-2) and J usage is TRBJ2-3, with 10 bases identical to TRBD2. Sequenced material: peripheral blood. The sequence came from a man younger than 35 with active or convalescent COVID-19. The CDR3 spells CASSPLAGAITDTQYF. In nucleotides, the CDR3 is TGTGCCAGCAGCCCTCTAGCGGGGGCAATCACAGATACGCAGTATTTT.